The 15 T cell receptor beta chains in this list originate from one sample, sequenced in a study of T cells in Graves' hyperthyroidism and ophthalmopathy. Researchers amplified the TCR beta CDR3 regions from RNA transcripts. First-round RT-PCR targeting the TCR CDR3 was performed with the HTBI primer set. Each CDR3 protein is one row after TCRdb ran MiXCR on the multiplex PCR reads. The table includes about 620,000 distinct CDR3 sequences, around 15% detected once. The material sequenced was blood. These receptors were obtained from a woman in her 30s with Graves' hyperthyroidism.

At least ten counts were recorded for this clonotype. This sequence joins TRBV6-5 and TRBJ2-7; 10 nucleotides align to TRBD1. Trimming at V came to 0 bases and at J to 5 bases, leaving 1 base not matched to a gene. The CDR3 is 14 residues long. CDR1 is MNHEY, CDR2 SVGAGI, per germline. The chain's CDR3 is CASSYSGTGDEQYF. DNA of the CDR3: TGTGCCAGCAGTTACTCCGGGACAGGGGACGAGCAGTACTTC.

This clonotype has only a few counts. The rearrangement links TRBV28 to TRBJ2-3; D is perhaps TRBD1 (6 bases). Trimming took off 4 bases at V and 4 bases at J, with 12 bases between the two ends. Per the germline V gene, CDR1 is MDHEN and CDR2 is SYDVKM. The CDR3 consists of 14 residues. DNA of the CDR3: TGTGCCAGCAGTTCCCCACACAGGGCAGATACGCAGTATTTT. It specifies CASSSPHRADTQYF.

V and J are TRBV5-1 and TRBJ2-7; 8 bases align to TRBD2. Germline V lookup: CDR1 SGHRS, CDR2 YFSETQ. This CDR3 is built from 15 residues. Unmatched junction bases numbered 3, after V lost 0 bases and J lost 1 base. The CDR3 spells CASSLGVAGSYEQYF. The CDR3 DNA reads as TGCGCCAGCAGCTTGGGGGTAGCGGGGTCCTACGAGCAGTACTTC.

V usage is TRBV7-8 and J usage is TRBJ2-5; D is undetermined. The length of the CDR3 is 12 residues. Germline loops: CDR1 SGHVS, CDR2 FQNEAQ. Trimming removed 3 bases from V and 5 bases from J, with 7 bases in between. The CDR3 reads CASSFPRETQYF. The DNA of the CDR3 is TGTGCCAGCAGCTTCCCCCGGGAGACCCAGTACTTC.

This clonotype was recorded many times. The chain carries TRBV28 and TRBJ1-2; the match to TRBD1 covers 9 bases. Trimming removed 5 bases from V and 1 base from J; junction bases left unmatched: 2. Germline V gene sequence: CDR1 MDHEN, CDR2 SYDVKM. CDR3 length: 14 residues. The CDR3 DNA reads TGTGCCAGCAGTAGGACAGGGGTTAACTATGGCTACACCTTC. Its protein is CASSRTGVNYGYTF.

This clonotype was seen ten or more times. The chain carries TRBV27 and TRBJ2-3, with 7 bases identical to TRBD2. The ends lost 3 bases at V and 4 bases at J; junction bases unmatched: 4. The CDR3 totals 14 residues. Germline CDR1 reads MNHEY; CDR2 reads SMNVEV (reference sequence). Here the CDR3 DNA reads TGTGCCAGCAGTTTGCGCGGGAGAGCAGATACGCAGTATTTT. Residues: CASSLRGRADTQYF.

This clonotype was found a few times. This chain connects TRBV29-1 to TRBJ1-4, with D tentatively TRBD1 (6 bases). CDR1 is SQVTM and CDR2 is ANQGSEA in the germline V gene. With 4 bases removed from V and 8 bases from J, the gap between germline ends came to 11 bases. The CDR3 is 12 amino acids. The CDR3: CSVAAGVEKLFF. In DNA form, the CDR3 reads TGCAGCGTTGCGGCAGGGGTCGAAAAACTGTTTTTT.

The table lists this clonotype with a few counts. One junction end disagrees with the germline gene, perhaps due to a read error. The chain links TRBV11-2 to TRBJ2-5, with TRBD2 identical over 9 bases. The CDR3 is 16 residues long. Germline assignment: CDR1 SGHAT and CDR2 FQNNGV. The CDR3 protein is CASSRGVAGDQGTQYF. The CDR3 DNA follows: TGTGCCAGCAGCCGAGGGGTAGCGGGAGACCAAGGGACCCAGTACTTC.

This clonotype was seen at least ten times. The CDR3 DNA follows: TGTGCCAGCAGTCGTTTATCGCAGGGGTCAAATACGCAGTATTTT. This translates into CASSRLSQGSNTQYF. This chain links TRBV28 with TRBJ2-3, with a tentative D call TRBD1 (6 bases). Trimming stripped 5 bases from V and 7 bases from J, with 19 bases between. Germline V CDR1 and CDR2: MDHEN, SYDVKM. The CDR3 is made up of 15 amino acids.

This clonotype was seen many times. This chain connects TRBV6-1 to TRBJ2-5, with D tentatively TRBD2 (5 bases). V gave up 5 bases and J gave up 4 bases, with 17 bases separating them. The CDR3 is 15 amino acids. CDR1 is MNHNS and CDR2 is SASEGT in the germline V gene. The CDR3 region has the DNA TGTGCCAGCAGTAGATTCACGGGGAGAGGAGAGACCCAGTACTTC. Its translation is CASSRFTGRGETQYF.

This clonotype was recorded many times. The J gene is TRBJ2-3, the V gene TRBV20-1; tentatively, D is TRBD1 or TRBD2 (5 bases each). V was trimmed by 0 bases and J by 11 bases, leaving 15 bases between them. The germline gives CDR1 DFQATT, CDR2 SNEGSKA (reference sequence). The CDR3 contains 13 residues. CDR3 in DNA: TGCAGTGCTAGAGAGGGTACCACGAGGGGGCAGTATTTT. As protein: CSAREGTTRGQYF.

For this clonotype: A junction end diverges from the germline sequence, so it may reflect a read error. The V gene is TRBV19, the J gene TRBJ2-7; a possible D gene is TRBD2 (6 bases). Germline V gene sequence: CDR1 LNHDA, CDR2 SQIVND (reference sequence). The CDR3 has 15 residues. DNA of the CDR3: TGTACCAGTAAAACCGGGACTCCGAGCTCCTACGAGCAGTACTTC. Its protein product is CTSKTGTPSSYEQYF.

This clonotype appeared a few times. The V and J genes are TRBV20-1 and TRBJ1-2, with unresolved D. This CDR3 has 15 residues. CDR1 and CDR2 (germline): DFQATT, SNEGSKA (reference sequence). Deletions cut 2 bases from V and 5 bases from J, with 18 bases between. The CDR3 loop is CSARPKRHGLYGYTF. DNA of the CDR3: TGCAGTGCTAGACCCAAAAGACATGGATTATATGGCTACACCTTC.

This clonotype was detected ten times or more. The V gene is TRBV28, the J gene TRBJ2-7; 9 bases are shared with TRBD2. The V and J ends lost 1 base and 5 bases, in that order; junction bases with no gene match: 6. Per germline, CDR1 MDHEN and CDR2 SYDVKM. This CDR3 is 15 amino acids long. The CDR3 here is CASSLLAGGFNEQYF. CDR3 DNA sequence: TGTGCCAGCAGTTTATTGGCGGGAGGGTTCAACGAGCAGTACTTC. Full variable domain (rest looked up from reference TRBV28 and TRBJ2-7): DVKVTQSSRYLVKRTGEKVFLECVQDMDHENMFWYRQDPGLGLRLIYFSYDVKMKEKGDIPEGYSVSREKKERFSLILESASTNQTSMYLCASSLLAGGFNEQYFGPGTRLTVT.

This clonotype was detected many times. The chain combines TRBV7-8 with TRBJ2-1; D remains unclear. Trimming removed 3 bases at V and 9 bases at J, with 15 bases between. This CDR3 has 14 residues. CDR1 and CDR2 from the germline V gene are SGHVS and FQNEAQ. The CDR3 region is CASSFGIGSGEQFF. The CDR3 nucleotides read TGTGCCAGCAGCTTTGGTATCGGGTCGGGTGAGCAGTTCTTC.